This T cell receptor beta chain was documented in a study of beta chain features in type 1 diabetes. Study overall: Across the samples, more than 85 million sorted cells were examined in total.

cDNA synthesis used the whole RNA isolate, giving expressed TCRB sequences. TCRdb's table, derived via immunoSEQ multiplex PCR, lists solely in-frame clones and lacks some. The table lists some 400,000 clones, about 16% of them singletons, with 0.019% in the top ten. Overall study results and limits: Compared to healthy donors, patients appeared to have naive, central memory and Treg TCRB repertoires that were more alike. There were fewer insertions and more deletions at the VDJ junctions of type 1 diabetes patients. Whether TCRB rearrangement is influenced by HLA type was left unresolved in this analysis.

Note on this clone: No antigen is known for it.

The CDR3 consists of 14 residues. V gave up 3 bases and J gave up 2 bases, with 10 bases separating them. Germline loops: CDR1 MDHEN, CDR2 SYDVKM. The V call is TRBV28, the J call TRBJ2-5; perhaps TRBD2 as D (6 bases). Sequenced sample: naive CD4+ T cells from blood. The sequence derives from a young woman in good health. The CDR3 protein is CASSLIAVQETQYF. The CDR3 DNA follows: TGTGCCAGCAGTTTGATAGCGGTTCAAGAGACCCAGTACTTC.